The sequence of this T cell receptor beta chain was determined in a study of siplizumab effects on memory and regulatory T cells. Study outcomes and limitations: Alloreactive sequences traceable to unstimulated CD4+ memory cells declined significantly under siplizumab. Unstimulated subsets were the mapping target of only a minor fraction of alloreactive clones.

Data came from immunoSEQ multiplex PCR; TCRdb stores just in-frame clones and leaves some out. The table records around 87,000 clones, about 90% of them present only once. The CDR3 sequence is 11 residues long. Germline values: CDR1 GTSNPN, CDR2 SVGIG (reference sequence). Trimming stripped 1 base from V and 3 bases from J, with 4 bases between. In the case of this clone: Its antigen is not identified.

The TCR comes from a human donor in good health. V gene TRBV30 combines with J gene TRBJ2-7, with D unclear. The sequencing input was CD4+ T cells sorted from blood. CDR3 coding DNA: TGTGCCTGGAGTGCCTACTACGAGCAGTACTTC. Encoded protein: CAWSAYYEQYF.